One and the same sample provided the 7 T cell receptor beta chains below, sequenced in a study of Tregs in tolerant kidney transplant recipients. TCRdb's table, derived via immunoSEQ multiplex PCR, lists solely in-frame clones and lacks some. The sample lists about 240,000 clones; about 80% were seen once. The sequenced sample consisted of CD4+ T cells from blood. These receptors were obtained from a human donor in good health.

The rearrangement links TRBV30 to TRBJ2-7; D is undetermined. From germline, CDR1 is GTSNPN and CDR2 SVGIG (reference sequence). This CDR3 is built from 13 residues. V was clipped by 7 bases and J by 0 bases, with 13 bases between them. CDR3 protein: CAFGRSSSYEQYF. DNA of the CDR3: TGTGCCTTCGGCCGTTCAAGCTCCTACGAGCAGTACTTC. Based on the CDR3 plus reference TRBV30 and TRBJ2-7, the full variable domain is SQTIHQWPATLVQPVGSPLSLECTVEGTSNPNLYWYRQAAGRGLQLLFYSVGIGQISSEVPQNLSASRPQDRQFILSSKKLLLSDSGFYLCAFGRSSSYEQYFGPGTRLTVT.

The J gene is TRBJ1-2, the V gene TRBV9; 9 bases are shared with TRBD1. V trimming: 4 bases; J trimming: 5 bases; junction bases outside the gene matches: 12. The CDR3 is 16 residues long. CDR1 and CDR2 (germline): SGDLS, YYNGEE. The CDR3 DNA sequence: TGTGCCAGCAGCACAACCCCCTTGGGACAGGGATATGGCTACACCTTC. Residues: CASSTTPLGQGYGYTF.

The V gene is TRBV18, the J gene TRBJ1-5, with D unresolved. The CDR3 is made up of 16 amino acids. CDR1 KGHSH and CDR2 LQKENI come from the germline V gene. The ends were cut back, 3 bases at V and 3 bases at J, with 15 bases in the middle. The CDR3 sequence is CASSPDTAHINQPQHF. In DNA form, the CDR3 reads TGTGCCAGCTCACCGGATACGGCGCATATCAATCAGCCCCAGCATTTT.

This clone was seen only once. This chain links TRBV6-5 with TRBJ2-5, with D unresolved. The V gene lost 3 bases and the J gene lost 4 bases, with 12 bases spanning the gap. This CDR3 is built from 14 residues. In germline, CDR1 is MNHEY, CDR2 SVGAGI. The CDR3 reads CASSYSQERETQYF. In nucleotides, the CDR3 is TGTGCCAGCAGTTATTCCCAGGAGAGAGAGACCCAGTACTTC.

The CDR3 DNA reads as TGTGCCAGCAGTCCAGACAGGGCAGGACAGCCCCAGCATTTT. This codes for CASSPDRAGQPQHF. This sequence joins TRBV6-1 and TRBJ1-5, with 7 bases aligning to TRBD1. Unmatched junction bases numbered 8, after V lost 5 bases and J lost 7 bases. The CDR3 has 14 residues. Germline-derived CDR1 and CDR2 are MNHNS and SASEGT.

The chain uses TRBV18 and TRBJ2-2; a weak D match, TRBD1 (6 bases). V was clipped by 3 bases and J by 7 bases, with 15 bases between them. Looked up from germline, CDR1 is KGHSH and CDR2 is LQKENI. The CDR3 sequence is 15 residues long. The CDR3 DNA reads TGTGCCAGCTCACCGGGAACAGGGATGAACGGGGAGCTGTTTTTT. This translates into CASSPGTGMNGELFF.

The chain uses TRBV6-5 and TRBJ1-2, with D unresolved. Between the trimmed V and J ends, which lost 6 bases and 5 bases, there was a span of 13 bases. Germline CDR1 is MNHEY and CDR2 is SVGAGI. The CDR3 consists of 13 residues. The CDR3 protein is CASSPLGGYGYTF. The CDR3 region has the DNA TGTGCCAGCAGCCCCCTGGGAGGGTATGGCTACACCTTC.